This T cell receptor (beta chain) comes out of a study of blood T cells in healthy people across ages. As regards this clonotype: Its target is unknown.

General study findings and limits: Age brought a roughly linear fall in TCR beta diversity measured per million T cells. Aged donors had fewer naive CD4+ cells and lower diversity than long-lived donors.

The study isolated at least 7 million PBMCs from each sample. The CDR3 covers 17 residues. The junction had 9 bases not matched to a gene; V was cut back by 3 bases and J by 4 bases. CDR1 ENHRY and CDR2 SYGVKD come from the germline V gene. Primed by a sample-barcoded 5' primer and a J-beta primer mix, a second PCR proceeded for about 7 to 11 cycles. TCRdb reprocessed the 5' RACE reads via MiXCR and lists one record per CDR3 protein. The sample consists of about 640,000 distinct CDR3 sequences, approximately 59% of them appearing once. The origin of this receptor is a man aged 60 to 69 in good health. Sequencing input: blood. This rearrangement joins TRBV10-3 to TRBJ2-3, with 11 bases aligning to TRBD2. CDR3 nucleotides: TGTGCCATCAGTGAACTAGCGGGGGCCCCTTGGGCAGATACGCAGTATTTT. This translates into CAISELAGAPWADTQYF.